This T cell receptor (beta chain) was sequenced for a study of blood T cell repertoires in COVID-19. Study at large: There were acute and convalescent COVID-19 samples, and they came from the United States, Italy and Spain. The cDNA or gDNA used as material had been derived from T cells, B-cell-depleted T cells, or PBMCs.

Per the original methods: Researchers report that nucleated cell counts were estimated from reference gene primer amplification. Generated by immunoSEQ multiplex PCR, the TCRdb table keeps only in-frame clones and is missing some. The DNA was the basis for D and trimming; V, J and clone size are from that table. Here the sample spans some 500,000 clones, 70% to 90% being singletons. Germline V CDR1 and CDR2: MGHDK, SYGVNS. The V end lost 1 base, the J end lost 4 bases, and 13 bases lay between the germline ends. The CDR3 sequence is 16 residues long. The sequence was collected from a woman between 50 and 59 years old with COVID-19, enrolled during active disease. The genes are TRBV25-1 and TRBJ1-4; D is unclear. Source material: peripheral blood. CDR3 coding DNA: TGTGCCAGCAGTGAATTCAGAGGAGGAGTTAATGAAAAACTGTTTTTT. This sequence encodes CASSEFRGGVNEKLFF.